This TCR beta chain is from a study of blood T cells in healthy people across ages (dated by TCRdb to the mid-2010s). Notes on the research overall: In model experiments, template switching captured about one uniquely barcoded TCR beta cDNA molecule for every two T cells. Using deep sequencing normalized with unique cDNA molecular identifiers, the study measured how TCR beta repertoire diversity changes with age. The donors were split into four age groups: young (average roughly 15 years), middle-aged (39), aged (over 55) and long-lived (roughly 80). To avoid experimental bias, donors of different ages were spread randomly across the sequencing lanes. For two donors (one aged 18 to 30 and one aged 80 or older), the study analyzed two additional independent replicas of 1 million unique cDNA reads from the same blood draw.

Trimming at the junction amounts to 3 bases on V and 4 bases on J, and the germline ends lie 15 bases apart. Reading from cysteine to phenylalanine, the CDR3 counts 15 amino acids. Only the CDR3 region is kept as DNA, spanning 45 bases read in frame from base 1. About this clonotype: Its specific antigen is unknown. One base away there is no much larger clone; base qualities are not given.

Systemically healthy Caucasian individuals from Russia, 39 in total and aged about 6 to 100 years, were included as donors. Each donor gave 8 to 10 milliliters of peripheral blood, drawn into EDTA-treated Vacutainer tubes. Ficoll-Paque density-gradient centrifugation was used to isolate PBMCs, with at least 6.5 million per sample. Trizol reagent was used to extract total RNA from PBMCs, with at least 6 micrograms per sample. For every donor, an aliquot of PBMCs went through flow cytometry to measure the percentages of naive CD45RAhigh/CD27high T cells. Receptors were amplified or captured by 5' RACE. Reads for this sample came from an Illumina HiSeq 2500. A second PCR of 7 to 11 cycles was run with a J-beta primer mix and a sample-barcoded 5' primer. A unique molecular identifier was introduced onto each TCR beta cDNA molecule by a template-switch 5' adaptor carrying 12 random nucleotides. At least 3 million CDR3-containing paired-end reads were obtained from each sample. All of the RNA was converted into first-strand cDNA using the Mint cDNA synthesis kit, with a TRBC-specific oligonucleotide serving as the primer. All cDNA was treated with uracil-DNA glycosylase and then went through a first 18-cycle PCR with the universal primers M1SS and BC2_uni_R. The authors' analysis ran thus. For normalization, 1 million high-quality reads were randomly selected from each sample, with every read carrying a distinct molecular identifier. Reads with shared molecular identifiers were discarded instead of being binned into consensus sequences. CDR3 identification, clonotype clustering and error correction used MiTCR with a Q25 quality threshold and the strictest error-elimination algorithm. A nonparametric unseen species model using Euler transformation provided a lower-bound estimate of total TCR beta diversity. In TCRdb, the public reads were trimmed at Q25 with fastp and aligned with MiXCR, with productive beta chains retained. When rows share a CDR3 protein, they turn into one entry using the most common DNA and genes. What appears here as the V and J calls and clone size reflects TCRdb's work, not the paper's. Recorded for this sample are roughly 1.6 million distinct CDR3 sequences; roughly 32% of them occurred a single time. Over 9% of the sample belongs to the ten largest clones.

Findings and caveats that apply to the study as a whole: Observed TCR beta diversity per million T cells fell roughly linearly with age, and a significant reduction was already apparent by age roughly 40. Compared with the aged group, the long-lived group had more naive CD4+ T cells, fewer expanded clones and increased TCR diversity, suggesting age selection. Estimates of total diversity based on one million sequenced T cells were regarded as lower bounds and as underestimates. The percentage of naive T cells measured by flow cytometry correlated strongly with observed TCR beta diversity. Bulk unsorted PBMC profiling prevented conclusive comparison of naive and antigen-experienced compartments. Because the CMV infection status of the donors was unknown, age-related changes in expanded clonotypes may potentially have been confounded.

What was sequenced was blood. The clonotype originates from a woman in her 30s in good health. The rearranged segments are TRBV12-3 or TRBV12-4 and TRBJ2-5; matching of 5 bases hints at TRBD2 as the D gene. The CDR3 in this case is CASSFSEAGGETQYF. The nucleotide sequence is given as TGTGCCAGCAGTTTTTCCGAGGCAGGAGGAGAGACCCAGTACTTC.